These 26 T cell receptor beta chains share one sample of origin, sequenced in a study of T cells in Graves' hyperthyroidism and ophthalmopathy. Amplified TCR beta CDR3 regions came from RNA transcripts. RT-PCR in the first round (using the HTBI primer set) targeted the TCR CDR3. TCRdb analysed the multiplex PCR reads with MiXCR anew, one entry per CDR3 protein. The sample has more than 300,000 distinct CDR3 sequences, approximately 15% seen once. The sequenced sample was blood. The receptor source for this set is a woman in her fifties or sixties with Graves' hyperthyroidism.

This sequence joins TRBV9 and TRBJ2-3, with D perhaps assigned TRBD1 or TRBD2 (5 bases each). Trimming pared 3 bases from V and 0 bases from J, leaving 11 bases between. The CDR3 is made up of 15 amino acids. Germline assignment: CDR1 SGDLS and CDR2 YYNGEE. CDR3 amino acids: CASSGGPTSTDTQYF. CDR3 DNA sequence: TGTGCCAGCAGCGGGGGACCTACTAGCACAGATACGCAGTATTTT.

Ten or more counts support this clonotype. The rearrangement joins TRBV28 to TRBJ2-7; D is undetermined. The CDR3 extends over 12 amino acids. V dropped 3 bases and J dropped 4 bases, with 7 bases sitting between them. Germline V gives CDR1 MDHEN, CDR2 SYDVKM. The CDR3 nucleotides are TGTGCCAGCAGTTTGGACCGATACGAGCAGTACTTC. Protein sequence: CASSLDRYEQYF. The variable domain in full, with the rest retrieved from reference TRBV28 and TRBJ2-7, is DVKVTQSSRYLVKRTGEKVFLECVQDMDHENMFWYRQDPGLGLRLIYFSYDVKMKEKGDIPEGYSVSREKKERFSLILESASTNQTSMYLCASSLDRYEQYFGPGTRLTVT.

This clonotype was counted many times. This chain uses TRBV18 with TRBJ1-2; possible D gene TRBD1, 6 bases. Germline V gene lookup returns CDR1 KGHSH and CDR2 LQKENI. The CDR3 contains 11 residues. V was shortened by 4 bases and J by 10 bases, with 10 bases between the two germline ends. In DNA form, the CDR3 reads TGTGCCAGCTCACGGGAGGGGGACTACACCTTC. This gives the protein CASSREGDYTF.

This clonotype was found many times. The chain couples TRBV19 to TRBJ1-4, with D unclear. This CDR3 region has 14 residues. Per germline, CDR1 LNHDA and CDR2 SQIVND (reference sequence). V shed 5 bases and J shed 2 bases, with 9 bases lying between them. CDR3 sequence (DNA): TGTGCCAGTAGTCCTCGGGATACTAATGAAAAACTGTTTTTT. Residues: CASSPRDTNEKLFF.

This clonotype was detected many times. The chain employs TRBV5-1 and TRBJ1-1, with a weak D call TRBD1 (5 bases). The CDR3 consists of 15 residues. Germline-derived CDR1 and CDR2 are SGHRS and YFSETQ. The V end was cut by 3 bases, the J end by 0 bases, with 12 bases between. Here the CDR3 reads CASSWGAGMNTEAFF. CDR3 nucleotide sequence: TGCGCCAGCAGCTGGGGCGCGGGAATGAACACTGAAGCTTTCTTT.

This clonotype was detected many times. The chain combines TRBV7-9 with TRBJ2-7, with D perhaps TRBD1 or TRBD2 (6 bases each). V dropped 4 bases and J dropped 5 bases, with 12 bases sitting between them. In germline, CDR1 is SEHNR, CDR2 FQNEAQ (reference sequence). CDR3 length equals 13 residues. The CDR3 here is CASSSRGPDEQYF. The CDR3 DNA reads TGTGCCAGCAGCTCCCGGGGGCCGGACGAGCAGTACTTC. Combining the CDR3 with reference TRBV7-9 and TRBJ2-7 gives the whole variable domain DTGVSQNPRHKITKRGQNVTFRCDPISEHNRLYWYRQTLGQGPEFLTYFQNEAQLEKSRLLSDRFSAERPKGSFSTLEIQRTEQGDSAMYLCASSSRGPDEQYFGPGTRLTVT.

This chain uses TRBV5-1 with TRBJ2-1; D possibly corresponds to TRBD1 (6 bases). The CDR3 length is 16 residues. The germline V and J ends were trimmed by 1 base and 4 bases, with 15 bases remaining between them. From germline, CDR1 is SGHRS and CDR2 YFSETQ. CDR3 loop: CASSLRGGLGYNEQFF. CDR3 DNA: TGCGCCAGCAGCTTGCGTGGGGGCCTGGGGTACAATGAGCAGTTCTTC. Based on the CDR3 plus reference TRBV5-1 and TRBJ2-1, the full variable domain is KAGVTQTPRYLIKTRGQQVTLSCSPISGHRSVSWYQQTPGQGLQFLFEYFSETQRNKGNFPGRFSGRQFSNSRSEMNVSTLELGDSALYLCASSLRGGLGYNEQFFGPGTRLTVL.

This clonotype appeared many times. The chain joins TRBV6-1 to TRBJ2-5; D not resolved. Looked up from germline, CDR1 is MNHNS and CDR2 is SASEGT. The CDR3 runs 16 residues. Trimming removed 7 bases at V and 0 bases at J, with 18 bases between. The CDR3 protein is CASTLATTVYQETQYF. The CDR3 DNA reads TGTGCCAGCACACTCGCCACGACGGTCTACCAAGAGACCCAGTACTTC.

This sequence joins TRBV6-1 and TRBJ2-5, with a weak D call TRBD1 (7 bases). The germline CDR1 and CDR2 sequences are MNHNS and SASEGT. V was shortened by 5 bases and J by 5 bases, with 15 bases between the two germline ends. The CDR3 is made up of 14 amino acids. The DNA of the CDR3 is TGTGCCAGCAGTACCCAACAGGGGAGGGAGACCCAGTACTTC. As protein: CASSTQQGRETQYF.

The chain is built from TRBV6-1 and TRBJ2-2; no clear D gene. Germline V gene data show CDR1 as MNHNS and CDR2 as SASEGT. The CDR3 length is 16 residues. The V and J ends lost 8 bases and 3 bases respectively, with 19 bases between them. CDR3 DNA: TGTGCCAGCTTCCCTGAGGCGCACCTCCACACCGGGGAGCTGTTTTTT. Translating gives CASFPEAHLHTGELFF.

Comments on this clonotype: It may be a read error: a sequence one base away is much more abundant. The chain links TRBV6-2 or TRBV6-3 to TRBJ1-2, with 11 bases matching TRBD1. The CDR3 is 13 residues long. In germline, CDR1 is MNHEY, CDR2 SVGEGT. CDR3 amino acids: CVSSGQGANGYTF. In DNA form, the CDR3 reads TGTGTCAGCAGCGGACAGGGGGCAAATGGCTACACCTTC.

This clonotype has a count of ten or more. The rearrangement joins TRBV9 to TRBJ2-3, with TRBD2 identical over 11 bases. The junction had 5 bases not matched to a gene; V was cut back by 0 bases and J by 2 bases. The CDR3 contains 17 residues. The germline V gene encodes CDR1 SGDLS and CDR2 YYNGEE. The CDR3 loop reads CASSVGTSGRLTDTQYF. The CDR3 region has the DNA TGTGCCAGCAGCGTAGGAACTAGCGGGAGACTCACAGATACGCAGTATTTT.

This clonotype has just a few counts. The chain employs TRBV29-1 and TRBJ1-2, with no clear D. With 3 bases removed from V and 3 bases from J, the gap between germline ends came to 2 bases. This CDR3 comprises 10 residues. Germline loops: CDR1 SQVTM, CDR2 ANQGSEA. CDR3: CSVDDYGYTF. The CDR3 DNA follows: TGCAGCGTTGATGACTATGGCTACACCTTC.

This clonotype was observed at least ten times. The chain recombines TRBV2 with TRBJ2-1, with 7 bases aligning to TRBD2. Germline V gene lookup returns CDR1 SNHLY and CDR2 FYNNEI. CDR3 size: 16 residues. Trimming cost V 6 bases and J 7 bases; bases outside gene matches: 15. The CDR3 here is CASSRFSGPPRNEQFF. CDR3 nucleotides: TGTGCCAGCAGCAGATTTAGCGGGCCCCCTCGGAATGAGCAGTTCTTC.

This clonotype showed up many times. V gene TRBV3-1 combines with J gene TRBJ1-2, with D unresolved. The V end was cut by 0 bases, the J end by 5 bases, with 16 bases between. CDR3 length equals 16 residues. Germline V CDR1 and CDR2: LGHDT, YNNKEL (reference sequence). The CDR3 region is CASSQDSEGWGYGYTF. The DNA of the CDR3 is TGTGCCAGCAGCCAAGATAGTGAGGGTTGGGGATATGGCTACACCTTC.

This clonotype was counted ten times or more. This chain joins TRBV18 and TRBJ1-1; tentative D call: TRBD1 (6 bases). The germline V and J ends were trimmed by 3 bases and 8 bases, with 13 bases remaining between them. Germline-derived CDR1 and CDR2 are KGHSH and LQKENI. The CDR3 has 13 amino acids. The CDR3 nucleotides read TGTGCCAGCTCACCGACCGAGGGGGAAGAAGCTTTCTTT. Its protein product is CASSPTEGEEAFF.

This clonotype was observed at least ten times. This rearrangement joins TRBV12-3 or TRBV12-4 to TRBJ1-2; 8 nucleotides match TRBD1. V lost 6 bases and J lost 4; bases outside the gene matches: 7. The CDR3 length is 14 residues. CDR3 DNA: TGTGCCAGCAGCTTGAATACAGGGGGCTATGGCTACACCTTC. Its translation is CASSLNTGGYGYTF.

This clonotype has just one count. V gene TRBV12-3 or TRBV12-4 combines with J gene TRBJ1-5; D remains unclear. This CDR3 is 19 amino acids long. Deletions cut 6 bases from V and 0 bases from J, with 24 bases between. CDR3 sequence: CASSSRWQLKAFSNQPQHF. DNA of the CDR3: TGTGCCAGCAGCAGTCGTTGGCAGCTAAAAGCTTTTAGCAATCAGCCCCAGCATTTT.

A few counts support this clonotype. The rearrangement links TRBV6-1 to TRBJ2-4; 12 bases are a match to TRBD2. The germline V gene encodes CDR1 MNHNS and CDR2 SASEGT. The CDR3 loop spans 14 amino acids. Losses at the gene ends were 6 bases for V and 9 bases for J; bases not matched to a gene: 6. The CDR3 is CASRELAGGVIQYF. CDR3 nucleotides: TGTGCCAGCAGAGAACTAGCGGGAGGCGTCATTCAGTACTTC.

This clonotype was counted at least ten times. V gene TRBV2 combines with J gene TRBJ1-4; tentatively, D is TRBD1 (5 bases). This CDR3 contains 13 residues. In germline, CDR1 is SNHLY, CDR2 FYNNEI. The V end lost 6 bases, the J end lost 7 bases, and 12 bases lay between the germline ends. The CDR3 coding sequence is TGTGCCAGCAGACGGGACTCGGGTGAAAAACTGTTTTTT. Translating gives CASRRDSGEKLFF.

This clonotype came up many times. The chain links TRBV20-1 to TRBJ2-7, with D tentatively TRBD1 or TRBD2 (5 bases each). Trimming left V 3 bases short and J 0 bases short, with 9 bases between. The CDR3 is 13 amino acids. Germline lookup yields CDR1 DFQATT and CDR2 SNEGSKA (reference sequence). CDR3 sequence: CSARGTTSYEQYF. The CDR3 DNA sequence: TGCAGTGCTAGGGGGACGACCTCCTACGAGCAGTACTTC.

This clonotype was seen repeatedly, ten times or more. V is TRBV6-5 and J is TRBJ1-2; a weak D match, TRBD1 (5 bases). The germline V gene has CDR1 MNHEY and CDR2 SVGAGI. The CDR3 runs 14 residues. The V end was cut by 1 base, the J end by 9 bases, with 15 bases between. CDR3 sequence (DNA): TGTGCCAGCAGTTACTATCAGGGTCCAGGAAGCTACACCTTC. Its translation is CASSYYQGPGSYTF.

With respect to this clonotype: Its ends do not fully match the called genes, so a read error is possible. The gene calls are TRBV4-2 and TRBJ2-1; the match to TRBD2 covers 9 bases. This CDR3 spans 19 amino acids. The germline gives CDR1 LGHNA, CDR2 YNFKEQ. The CDR3 reads CTSSQVHSGSWASYNEQFF. In DNA form, the CDR3 reads TGTACCAGCAGCCAGGTTCATAGCGGGAGTTGGGCCTCCTACAATGAGCAGTTCTTC.

This clonotype was detected ten times or more. The chain combines TRBV11-3 with TRBJ2-2; 9 nucleotides align to TRBD1. The V and J ends lost 5 bases and 4 bases, in that order; junction bases with no gene match: 5. The CDR3 contains 15 residues. Germline CDR1 reads SGHNT; CDR2 reads YENEEA. The CDR3 sequence is CASSPRQGGTGELFF. CDR3 in DNA: TGTGCCAGCAGCCCGCGACAGGGGGGCACCGGGGAGCTGTTTTTT.

The chain links TRBV10-3 to TRBJ1-2, with 9 bases identical to TRBD1. This CDR3 region has 13 residues. Germline CDR1 and CDR2: ENHRY and SYGVKD. With 0 bases clipped from V and 7 bases from J, the junction kept 0 bases outside the gene matches. The CDR3 coding sequence is TGTGCCATCAGTGAGTCGACAGGGGGTGGCTACACCTTC. This codes for CAISESTGGGYTF.

This clonotype was seen at least ten times. The genes are TRBV18 and TRBJ1-5; no clear D gene. V dropped 4 bases and J dropped 4 bases, with 8 bases sitting between them. This CDR3 has 13 amino acids. Germline V CDR1 and CDR2: KGHSH, LQKENI. For the CDR3, the DNA is TGTGCCAGCTCACAGGGTTGGAATCAGCCCCAGCATTTT. Protein: CASSQGWNQPQHF.